These 5 T cell receptor beta chains originate from one sample sequenced in a study of T-cell memory formation after mild COVID-19. One entry per CDR3 protein results from TCRdb running MiXCR on the 5' RACE reads. The sample records roughly 340,000 distinct CDR3 sequences, less than 25% being singletons. The sample consisted of PBMCs or a T cell subset sorted from them (not recorded which). The receptors come from a man younger than 30 who had mild COVID-19 (a few samples of this study predate the infection). Cell type and time point are not known.

This chain links TRBV19 with TRBJ2-7; D could derive from TRBD1 or TRBD2 (5 bases each). The CDR3 has 15 residues. Germline lookup yields CDR1 LNHDA and CDR2 SQIVND (reference sequence). V gave up 3 bases and J gave up 0 bases, with 12 bases separating them. CDR3: CASSIGATSSYEQYF. CDR3 sequence (DNA): TGTGCCAGTAGTATCGGGGCCACAAGCTCCTACGAGCAGTACTTC. Complete variable domain (other parts from reference TRBV19 and TRBJ2-7): DGGITQSPKYLFRKEGQNVTLSCEQNLNHDAMYWYRQDPGQGLRLIYYSQIVNDFQKGDIAEGYSVSREKKESFPLTVTSAQKNPTAFYLCASSIGATSSYEQYFGPGTRLTVT.

This clonotype was seen a handful of times. This chain connects TRBV5-1 to TRBJ2-5, with TRBD2 matching 8 bases. Germline CDR1 reads SGHRS; CDR2 reads YFSETQ. V shed 5 bases and J 1 base; nucleotides not matched to a gene: 4. The CDR3 spans 14 residues. This chain's CDR3 is CASRRGTSQETQYF. CDR3 nucleotide sequence: TGCGCCAGCAGGCGTGGGACTAGCCAAGAGACCCAGTACTTC.

The sample holds a few counts of this clonotype. This rearrangement joins TRBV2 to TRBJ2-7; 7 nucleotides line up with TRBD1. The J segment lost 3 bases and the V segment lost 7 bases, leaving 6 bases of the junction unmatched. Germline loops: CDR1 SNHLY, CDR2 FYNNEI. This CDR3 has 13 residues. CDR3 DNA sequence: TGTGCCAGCAAGGGACAGATATTCTACGAGCAGTACTTC. The encoded protein is CASKGQIFYEQYF. Complete variable domain (other parts from reference TRBV2 and TRBJ2-7): EPEVTQTPSHQVTQMGQEVILRCVPISNHLYFYWYRQILGQKVEFLVSFYNNEISEKSEIFDDQFSVERPDGSNFTLKIRSTKLEDSAMYFCASKGQIFYEQYFGPGTRLTVT.

This rearrangement joins TRBV4-2 to TRBJ2-7; D call uncertain. Trimming removed 5 bases from V and 5 bases from J, with 7 bases in between. The CDR3 spans 11 residues. Per the germline V gene, CDR1 is LGHNA and CDR2 is YNFKEQ. CDR3 residues: CASSGYNEQYF. The CDR3 DNA is TGTGCCAGCAGCGGCTACAACGAGCAGTACTTC.

This clonotype has at least ten counts. The chain carries TRBV6-2 or TRBV6-3 and TRBJ2-5, with D hard to call. In germline, CDR1 is MNHEY, CDR2 SVGEGT. This CDR3 has 14 amino acids. V gave up 0 bases and J gave up 6 bases, with 11 bases separating them. This chain's CDR3 is CASSYSRTSKTQYF. DNA of the CDR3: TGTGCCAGCAGTTACTCGAGGACCAGTAAGACCCAGTACTTC.